The next 3 T cell receptor beta chains were all read from a single sample in a study of T cells in Graves' hyperthyroidism and ophthalmopathy. RNA transcripts provided the source from which TCR beta CDR3 regions were amplified. The HTBI primer set was used in a first-round RT-PCR of the TCR CDR3. One entry per CDR3 protein results from TCRdb running MiXCR on the multiplex PCR reads. Of approximately 200,000 distinct CDR3 sequences listed, around 18% are singletons. Sequenced: blood. All receptors derive from a man between 40 and 49 years old with Graves' hyperthyroidism.

The rearrangement links TRBV6-1 to TRBJ2-5; TRBD2 might be the D (6 bases). Trimming cost V 4 bases and J 4 bases, with 13 bases left between them. This CDR3 comprises 14 residues. Per the germline V gene, CDR1 is MNHNS and CDR2 is SASEGT. This CDR3 is CASSGAGGRETQYF. The CDR3 DNA follows: TGTGCCAGCAGTGGAGCAGGAGGGAGAGAGACCCAGTACTTC.

This clonotype occurred many times. Here the CDR3 reads CASSYRQGVETQYF. The CDR3 bases are TGTGCCAGCAGTTACCGACAGGGGGTAGAGACCCAGTACTTC. The V gene is TRBV12-3 or TRBV12-4, the J gene TRBJ2-5, with 9 bases lining up with TRBD1. The CDR3 totals 14 residues. V lost 4 bases to trimming and J lost 4 bases; unmatched junction nucleotides: 4.

This clonotype was seen many times. Sequence at one end of the junction differs from germline and may be a read error. This chain joins TRBV2 and TRBJ1-2; D uncertain. There are 16 residues in the CDR3. Germline CDR1 is SNHLY and CDR2 is FYNNEI. CDR3 sequence reads: CAGRSLLGGLGYGYTF. The CDR3 DNA follows: TGTGCCGGCAGGTCCCTATTAGGAGGTCTTGGCTATGGCTACACCTTC.